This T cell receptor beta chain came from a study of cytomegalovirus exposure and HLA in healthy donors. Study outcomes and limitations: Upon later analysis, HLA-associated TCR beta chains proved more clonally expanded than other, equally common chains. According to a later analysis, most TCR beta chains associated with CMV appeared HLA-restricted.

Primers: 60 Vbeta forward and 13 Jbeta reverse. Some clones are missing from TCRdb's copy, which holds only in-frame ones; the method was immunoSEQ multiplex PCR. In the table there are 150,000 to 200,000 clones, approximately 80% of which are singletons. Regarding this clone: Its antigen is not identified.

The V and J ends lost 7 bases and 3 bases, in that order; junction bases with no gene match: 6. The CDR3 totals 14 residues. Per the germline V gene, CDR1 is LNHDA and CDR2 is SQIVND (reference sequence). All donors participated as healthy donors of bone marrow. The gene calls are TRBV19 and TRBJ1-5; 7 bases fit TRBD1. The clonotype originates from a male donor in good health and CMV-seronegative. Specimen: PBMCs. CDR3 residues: CASTSDRDNQPQHF. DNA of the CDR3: TGTGCCAGTACCTCTGACAGGGACAATCAGCCCCAGCATTTT.